This TCR beta chain is drawn from a study of long-term antiretroviral therapy in people with HIV. Comment on this clone: Its antigen is not known.

At survey level, the immunoSEQ assay was run in its v3.0 version. The data were produced by immunoSEQ multiplex PCR, yet TCRdb's version contains in-frame clones alone and is incomplete. The sample has 35,000 or so clones, roughly 94% seen once. Per the germline V gene, CDR1 is LNHNV and CDR2 is YYDKDF (reference sequence). The CDR3 length is 15 residues. V was trimmed by 6 bases and J by 2 bases, leaving 15 bases between them. General study findings and limits: It was not possible to obtain data on ART adherence, viral resistance or therapy changes. Older ART regimens were possibly in use when the blood was collected between about 2003 and 2017. Narrower CDR3 length ranges marked HIV repertoires relative to controls. Clones that had undergone expansion before ART dominated the repertoire at all time points.

The sequence was collected from a woman aged 45 to 65 with HIV. The material sequenced was unsorted PBMCs, taken 4.1 years after starting antiretroviral therapy. The chain is built from TRBV15 and TRBJ2-3; D may be TRBD1 or TRBD2 (5 bases each). CDR3 in amino acids: CATSEGRSSTDTQYF. The DNA of the CDR3 is TGTGCCACCAGTGAGGGGCGATCCTCCACAGATACGCAGTATTTT.